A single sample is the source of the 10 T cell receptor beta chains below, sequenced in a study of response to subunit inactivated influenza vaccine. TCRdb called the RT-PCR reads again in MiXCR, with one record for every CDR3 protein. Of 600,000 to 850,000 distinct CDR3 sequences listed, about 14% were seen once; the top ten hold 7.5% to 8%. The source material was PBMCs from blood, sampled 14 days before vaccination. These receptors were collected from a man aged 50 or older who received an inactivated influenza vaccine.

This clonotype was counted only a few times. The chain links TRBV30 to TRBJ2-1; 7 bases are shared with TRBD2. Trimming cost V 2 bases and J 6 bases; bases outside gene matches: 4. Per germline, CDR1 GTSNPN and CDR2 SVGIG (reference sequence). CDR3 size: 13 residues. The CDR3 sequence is CAWSTGTTNEQFF. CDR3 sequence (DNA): TGTGCCTGGAGTACCGGGACTACCAATGAGCAGTTCTTC.

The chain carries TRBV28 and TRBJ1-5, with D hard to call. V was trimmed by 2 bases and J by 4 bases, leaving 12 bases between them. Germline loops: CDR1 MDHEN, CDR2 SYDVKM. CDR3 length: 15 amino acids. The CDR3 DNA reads TGTGCCAGCAGTTTAAACGAGGTGCGGAATCAGCCCCAGCATTTT. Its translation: CASSLNEVRNQPQHF.

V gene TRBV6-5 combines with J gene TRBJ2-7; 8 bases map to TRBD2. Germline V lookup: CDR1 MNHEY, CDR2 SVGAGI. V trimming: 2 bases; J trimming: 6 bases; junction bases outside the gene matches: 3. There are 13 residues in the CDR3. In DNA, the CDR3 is TGTGCCAGCAGTTACCCGGGAGGGGGCGAGCAGTACTTC. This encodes CASSYPGGGEQYF.

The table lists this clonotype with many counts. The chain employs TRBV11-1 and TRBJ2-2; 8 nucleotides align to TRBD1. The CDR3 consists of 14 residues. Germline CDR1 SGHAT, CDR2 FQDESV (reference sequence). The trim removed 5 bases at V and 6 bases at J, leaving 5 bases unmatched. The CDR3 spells CASSPRQGSGELFF. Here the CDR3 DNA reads TGTGCCAGCAGCCCGCGACAGGGGTCCGGGGAGCTGTTTTTT.

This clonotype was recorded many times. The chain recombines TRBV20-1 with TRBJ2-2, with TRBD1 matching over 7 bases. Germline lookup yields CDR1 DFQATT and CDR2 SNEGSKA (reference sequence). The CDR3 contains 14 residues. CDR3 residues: CSARQGANTGELFF. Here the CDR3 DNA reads TGCAGCGCCCGACAGGGTGCTAACACCGGGGAGCTGTTTTTT.

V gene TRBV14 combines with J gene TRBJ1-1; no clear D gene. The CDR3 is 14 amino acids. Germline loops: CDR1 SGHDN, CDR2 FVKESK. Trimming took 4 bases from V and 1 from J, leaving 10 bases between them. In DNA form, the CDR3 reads TGTGCCAGCAGCCGAGCCGCGGGGAACACTGAAGCTTTCTTT. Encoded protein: CASSRAAGNTEAFF.

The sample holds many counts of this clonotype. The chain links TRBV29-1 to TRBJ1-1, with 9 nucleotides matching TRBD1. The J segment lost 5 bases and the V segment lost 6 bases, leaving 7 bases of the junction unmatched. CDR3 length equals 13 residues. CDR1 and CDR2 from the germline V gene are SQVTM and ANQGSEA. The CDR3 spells CSVSGTGRTEAFF. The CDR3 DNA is TGCAGCGTGTCCGGGACAGGGAGGACTGAAGCTTTCTTT.

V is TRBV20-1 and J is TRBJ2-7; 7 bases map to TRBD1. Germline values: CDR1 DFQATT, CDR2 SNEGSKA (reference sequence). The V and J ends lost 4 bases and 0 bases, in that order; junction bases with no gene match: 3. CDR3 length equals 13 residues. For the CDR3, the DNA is TGCAGTGCTAACCGGGACAGCTCCTACGAGCAGTACTTC. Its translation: CSANRDSSYEQYF.

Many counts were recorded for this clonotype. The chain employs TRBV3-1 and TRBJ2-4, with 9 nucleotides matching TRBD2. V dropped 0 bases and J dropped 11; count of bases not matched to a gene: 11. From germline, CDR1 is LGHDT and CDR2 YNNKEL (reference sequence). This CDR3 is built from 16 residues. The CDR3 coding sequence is TGTGCCAGCAGCCAAGACCCCAGACTAGCGGTTTCTCTTCAGTACTTC. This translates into CASSQDPRLAVSLQYF.

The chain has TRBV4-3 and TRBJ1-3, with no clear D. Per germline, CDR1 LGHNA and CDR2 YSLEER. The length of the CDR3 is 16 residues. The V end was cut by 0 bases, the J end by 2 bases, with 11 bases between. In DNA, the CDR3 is TGCGCCAGCAGCCAAGATAGACGGGTCGCTGGAAACACCATATATTTT. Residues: CASSQDRRVAGNTIYF.